This passage covers 11 T cell receptor beta chains from one sample sequenced in a study of beta chain features in type 1 diabetes. Reverse transcription of all isolated RNA meant that expressed TCRB transcripts were sequenced. Clones were read by immunoSEQ multiplex PCR, and TCRdb kept only the in-frame ones, dropping some. The sample consists of under 150,000 clones, around 50% of them appearing once. Input material: Tregs from blood. The origin of the receptors is a man younger than 35 in good health.

This clone was counted between two and nine times. This chain joins TRBV29-1 and TRBJ1-1; D is perhaps TRBD1 (6 bases). Germline loops: CDR1 SQVTM, CDR2 ANQGSEA. CDR3 length: 13 residues. V was cut by 8 bases and J by 1 base, with 14 bases left in between. CDR3 sequence reads: CSPSKGQNTEAFF. CDR3 sequence (DNA): TGCAGCCCATCAAAGGGACAGAACACTGAAGCTTTCTTT. The whole variable domain, remainder taken from reference TRBV29-1 and TRBJ1-1, is SAVISQKPSRDICQRGTSLTIQCQVDSQVTMMFWYRQQPGQSLTLIATANQGSEATYESGFVIDKFPISRPNLTFSTLTVSNMSPEDSSIYLCSPSKGQNTEAFFGQGTRLTVV.

The chain uses TRBV7-2 and TRBJ2-2; possibly TRBD2 for D (5 bases). The CDR3 totals 13 residues. Trimming took off 3 bases at V and 9 bases at J, with 11 bases between the two ends. Germline loops: CDR1 SGHTA, CDR2 FQGNSA. CDR3: CASSFYRDRELFF. The CDR3 bases are TGTGCCAGCAGCTTTTATCGGGATAGGGAGCTGTTTTTT.

In this sample, this clone turned up a few times. CDR3 sequence reads: CATRRPGGGNIQYF. In DNA, the CDR3 is TGTGCCACTCGACGTCCCGGGGGAGGAAACATTCAGTACTTC. V gene TRBV6-5 combines with J gene TRBJ2-4; D perhaps matches TRBD2 (6 bases). The CDR3 totals 14 residues. Trimming pared 10 bases from V and 6 bases from J, leaving 19 bases between. From germline, CDR1 is MNHEY and CDR2 SVGAGI.

Only a few counts were recorded for this clone. This rearrangement joins TRBV7-9 to TRBJ2-1; 8 nucleotides align to TRBD1. Germline V gene data show CDR1 as SEHNR and CDR2 as FQNEAQ (reference sequence). The CDR3 loop spans 16 amino acids. Trimming removed 5 bases from V and 0 bases from J; junction bases left unmatched: 6. The CDR3 DNA follows: TGTGCCAGCAGCGCCCGACAGGGGAGCTCCTACAATGAGCAGTTCTTC. Its protein is CASSARQGSSYNEQFF.

There are a few counts of this clone. This rearrangement joins TRBV5-1 to TRBJ2-2; TRBD1 agrees at 9 bases. The CDR3 is 15 residues long. Germline V CDR1 and CDR2: SGHRS, YFSETQ. V lost 5 bases to trimming and J lost 5 bases; unmatched junction nucleotides: 7. CDR3 protein: CASRPGTGNTGELFF. The DNA for the CDR3 is TGCGCCAGCAGACCCGGGACAGGGAATACCGGGGAGCTGTTTTTT.

The chain joins TRBV4-1 to TRBJ1-6, with a tentative D call TRBD1 (5 bases). V was cut by 3 bases and J by 9 bases, with 15 bases left in between. From germline, CDR1 is MGHRA and CDR2 YSYEKL. This CDR3 contains 15 residues. The CDR3 bases are TGCGCCAGCAGCCAGGGGGGAGGGATCGCTTCACCCCTCCACTTT. Protein sequence: CASSQGGGIASPLHF.

This sequence joins TRBV30 and TRBJ1-2; unclear D gene. This CDR3 has 12 amino acids. V was shortened by 3 bases and J by 10 bases, with 15 bases between the two germline ends. The germline gives CDR1 GTSNPN, CDR2 SVGIG (reference sequence). This CDR3 reads CAWRSVRADYTF. The CDR3 region has the DNA TGTGCCTGGAGGTCCGTGAGGGCCGACTACACCTTC.

This rearrangement joins TRBV29-1 to TRBJ1-2; weak D call: TRBD1 (5 bases). The CDR3 extends over 14 amino acids. Germline assignment: CDR1 SQVTM and CDR2 ANQGSEA. V was clipped by 5 bases and J by 8 bases, with 21 bases between them. The CDR3, as DNA: TGCAGCGTTTCCTCATGGGGGGTCCTGCGGGGCTACACCTTC. It codes for CSVSSWGVLRGYTF.

The chain is built from TRBV29-1 and TRBJ2-1, with a tentative D call TRBD2 (5 bases). Germline CDR1 and CDR2: SQVTM and ANQGSEA. This CDR3 has 13 amino acids. V was pared by 4 bases and J by 4 bases, with 11 bases between. DNA for the CDR3: TGCAGCGTTGGGTTGGACTCGTACAATGAGCAGTTCTTC. As protein: CSVGLDSYNEQFF.

There are a few counts of this clone. The gene calls are TRBV28 and TRBJ2-5, with 10 bases aligning to TRBD1. Germline lookup yields CDR1 MDHEN and CDR2 SYDVKM. After removal of 6 bases from V and 5 bases from J, the junction contained 9 bases not matched to a gene. The CDR3 is 15 amino acids. Here the CDR3 DNA reads TGTGCCAGCAGAACGACAGGGGGCCTTTGGGAGACCCAGTACTTC. Amino acids: CASRTTGGLWETQYF.

As concerns this clone: A junction end diverges from the germline sequence, so it may reflect a read error. The rearrangement joins TRBV19 to TRBJ1-5; 8 nucleotides line up with TRBD1. The V gene's germline CDR1 is LNHDA and CDR2 SQIVND (reference sequence). This CDR3 is built from 13 residues. The CDR3 nucleotides read TGTGCCAGTAGAGCAGGGGGCAACCAGCCCCAGCATTTT. The encoded protein is CASRAGGNQPQHF.